Presented here are 10 T cell receptor beta chains from one specimen sequenced in a study of shared clonotypes between healthy human individuals. Sequencing was performed with immunoSEQ multiplex PCR; in TCRdb, only in-frame clones are kept and a portion is missing. This table holds approximately 240,000 clones, 50% to 75% found once. The specimen sequenced was memory CD4+ T cells sorted from blood. Subset in this sample: CD45RA-negative fraction. The receptors originated from a man younger than 45 in good health.

The V and J genes are TRBV2 and TRBJ2-7; D is unresolved. The germline V and J ends were trimmed by 3 bases and 12 bases, with 15 bases remaining between them. The CDR3 extends over 12 amino acids. Germline values: CDR1 SNHLY, CDR2 FYNNEI. CDR3 sequence: CASSDGWAGGYF. The CDR3 DNA sequence: TGTGCCAGCAGTGATGGTTGGGCTGGTGGGTACTTC.

J is TRBJ2-6 and V is TRBV5-6; D not resolved. V lost 5 bases, J lost 1 base, and 10 bases lay in between. This CDR3 has 15 amino acids. Germline V gives CDR1 SGHDT, CDR2 YYEEEE. The chain's CDR3 is CASRPIESGANVLTF. The CDR3 nucleotides read TGTGCCAGCAGACCAATAGAGTCTGGGGCCAACGTCCTGACTTTC.

The gene calls are TRBV6-6 and TRBJ1-5; D is unclear. Trimming removed 4 bases from V and 3 bases from J, with 13 bases in between. The CDR3 length is 15 residues. The germline CDR1 and CDR2 sequences are MNHNY and SVGAGI (reference sequence). CDR3 sequence reads: CASSSPAGNNQPQHF. CDR3 DNA sequence: TGTGCCAGCAGTTCCCCCGCCGGTAACAATCAGCCCCAGCATTTT.

The CDR3 protein is CASSVATGGAMDTQYF. Here the CDR3 DNA reads TGTGCCAGCAGCGTAGCTACTGGGGGAGCGATGGATACGCAGTATTTT. The V and J genes are TRBV9 and TRBJ2-3; D is tentatively TRBD1 or TRBD2 (5 bases each). From germline, CDR1 is SGDLS and CDR2 YYNGEE. V lost 0 bases to trimming and J lost 6 bases, with 17 bases between them. CDR3 length: 16 residues.

The chain uses TRBV30 and TRBJ2-7; TRBD2 aligns across 11 bases. The V segment lost 3 bases and the J segment 3 bases; nucleotides outside the gene matches: 4. The CDR3 spans 14 residues. CDR1 and CDR2 (germline): GTSNPN, SVGIG (reference sequence). The CDR3 region is CAWRWGTSGYEQYF. The CDR3 coding sequence is TGTGCCTGGAGGTGGGGGACTAGCGGCTACGAGCAGTACTTC.

V gene TRBV28 combines with J gene TRBJ2-6, with a weak D call TRBD2 (5 bases). From germline, CDR1 is MDHEN and CDR2 SYDVKM. The CDR3 loop spans 16 amino acids. The V end lost 5 bases, the J end lost 0 bases, and 11 bases lay between the germline ends. CDR3 amino acids: CASSPGLISGANVLTF. The CDR3 nucleotides read TGTGCCAGCAGTCCCGGACTGATCTCTGGGGCCAACGTCCTGACTTTC.

This chain links TRBV7-6 with TRBJ1-1; D unclear. Germline V gene sequence: CDR1 SGHVS, CDR2 FNYEAQ. Between the trimmed V and J ends, which lost 1 base and 4 bases, there was a span of 10 bases. The CDR3 runs 14 residues. CDR3 nucleotide sequence: TGTGCCAGCAGCTTAGGAGGCGGGCGCACTGAAGCTTTCTTT. Its translation is CASSLGGGRTEAFF.

This chain connects TRBV7-2 to TRBJ1-1, with unresolved D. V was pared by 0 bases and J by 4 bases, with 12 bases between. The V gene's germline CDR1 is SGHTA and CDR2 FQGNSA. The CDR3 covers 15 residues. The CDR3 is CASSLAMGSGTEAFF. For the CDR3, the DNA is TGTGCCAGCAGCTTAGCTATGGGCTCCGGCACTGAAGCTTTCTTT.

The chain links TRBV5-1 to TRBJ1-1, with D hard to call. The CDR3 covers 14 residues. Germline V lookup: CDR1 SGHRS, CDR2 YFSETQ. V was cut by 3 bases and J by 6 bases, with 15 bases left in between. The CDR3 loop reads CASSSRTSSSEAFF. CDR3 bases: TGCGCCAGCAGCTCGCGAACAAGCAGCTCTGAAGCTTTCTTT. Supplemented by reference TRBV5-1 and TRBJ1-1, the full variable domain reads KAGVTQTPRYLIKTRGQQVTLSCSPISGHRSVSWYQQTPGQGLQFLFEYFSETQRNKGNFPGRFSGRQFSNSRSEMNVSTLELGDSALYLCASSSRTSSSEAFFGQGTRLTVV.

This clone was counted only a few times. The CDR3: CASSSRRGALGLLNEQFF. The CDR3 DNA follows: TGTGCCAGCAGCTCCAGACGGGGGGCGTTGGGACTACTAAATGAGCAGTTCTTC. The chain combines TRBV14 with TRBJ2-1; TRBD2 might be the D (7 bases). The V gene lost 5 bases and the J gene lost 7 bases, with 27 bases spanning the gap. Germline lookup yields CDR1 SGHDN and CDR2 FVKESK. CDR3 size: 18 residues. Drawing the rest from reference TRBV14 and TRBJ2-1, the complete variable domain is EAGVTQFPSHSVIEKGQTVTLRCDPISGHDNLYWYRRVMGKEIKFLLHFVKESKQDESGMPNNRFLAERTGGTYSTLKVQPAELEDSGVYFCASSSRRGALGLLNEQFFGPGTRLTVL.